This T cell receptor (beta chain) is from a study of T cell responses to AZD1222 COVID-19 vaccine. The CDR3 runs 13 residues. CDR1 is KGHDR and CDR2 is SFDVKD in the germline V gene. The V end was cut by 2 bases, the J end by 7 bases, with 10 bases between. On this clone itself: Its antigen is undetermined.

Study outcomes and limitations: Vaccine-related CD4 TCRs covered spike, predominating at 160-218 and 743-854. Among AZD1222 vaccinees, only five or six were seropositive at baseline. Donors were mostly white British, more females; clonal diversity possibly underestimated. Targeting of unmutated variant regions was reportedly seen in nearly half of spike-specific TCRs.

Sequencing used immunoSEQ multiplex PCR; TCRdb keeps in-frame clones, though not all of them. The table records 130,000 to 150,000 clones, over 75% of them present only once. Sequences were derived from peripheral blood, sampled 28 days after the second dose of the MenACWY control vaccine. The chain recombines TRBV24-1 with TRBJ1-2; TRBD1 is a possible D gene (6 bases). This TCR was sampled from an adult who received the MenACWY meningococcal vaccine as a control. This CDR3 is CATSDSRGPGYTF. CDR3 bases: TGTGCCACCAGTGATTCCAGGGGTCCTGGCTACACCTTC.